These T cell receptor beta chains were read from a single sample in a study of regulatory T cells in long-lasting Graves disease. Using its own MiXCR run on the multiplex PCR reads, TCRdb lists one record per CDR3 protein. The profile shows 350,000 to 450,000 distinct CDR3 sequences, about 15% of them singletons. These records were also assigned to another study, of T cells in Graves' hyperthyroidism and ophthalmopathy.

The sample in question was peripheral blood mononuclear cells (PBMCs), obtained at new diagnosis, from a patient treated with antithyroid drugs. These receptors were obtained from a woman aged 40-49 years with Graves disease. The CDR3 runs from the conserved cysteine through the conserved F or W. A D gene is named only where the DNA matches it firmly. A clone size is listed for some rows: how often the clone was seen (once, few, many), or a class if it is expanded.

TGTGCCAGCAGTTTCGCGGGGACAGGGCGGGAGACCCAGTACTTC	CASSFAGTGRETQYF	TRBV27	TRBJ2-5	TRBD1	many	15
TGCGCCAGCAGCCAACCCCATGGCGCCTACAATGAGCAGTTCTTC	CASSQPHGAYNEQFF	TRBV4-1	TRBJ2-1	-	-	15
TGTGCCAGCACCTGGACTAGTAGTAATGAGCAGTTCTTC	CASTWTSSNEQFF	TRBV6-1	TRBJ2-1	TRBD2	many	13
TGTGCCAGCAGCCTGGGACAGGGCGCGAGCGCTGAAGCTTTCTTT	CASSLGQGASAEAFF	TRBV6-1	TRBJ1-1	TRBD1	many	15
TGTGCCACCAGCCCGGGACAAAACACCGGGGAGCTGTTTTTT	CATSPGQNTGELFF	TRBV24-1	TRBJ2-2	-	many	14
TGTGCCACCACCGCGGGGGACGGTGGTGGGGCAGATACGCAGTATTTT	CATTAGDGGGADTQYF	TRBV15	TRBJ2-3	TRBD2	few	16
TGTGCCAGCAGCTTTGGGACTCGAGAGACCCAGTACTTC	CASSFGTRETQYF	TRBV7-2	TRBJ2-5	-	-	13
TGCAGTGCTAGAGATTCGACAGGGACCGAGCAGTACTTC	CSARDSTGTEQYF	TRBV20-1	TRBJ2-7	TRBD1	few	13
TGTGCCAGCAGTTTAAAGACTGGGGCTCCGGAGACCCAGTACTTC	CASSLKTGAPETQYF	TRBV12-3/TRBV12-4	TRBJ2-5	-	many	15
TGTGCCAGCAGCGTAGGGGAAGGCCGTTTCGCTGAAGCTTTCTTT	CASSVGEGRFAEAFF	TRBV9	TRBJ1-1	-	many	15
TGTGCCAGCAAACCCGGGACAGGGGGAGGTCAAGAGACCCAGTACTTC	CASKPGTGGGQETQYF	TRBV6-1	TRBJ2-5	TRBD1	many	16
TGTGCCAGCAGCGTAGAGGGGGGCCCGCAAGAGACCCAGTACTTC	CASSVEGGPQETQYF	TRBV9	TRBJ2-5	-	many	15
TGTGCCAGCAGTCCGCCCGCGGCAGGGGGCGCTGATGGGGCCAACGTCCTGACTTTC	CASSPPAAGGADGANVLTF	TRBV12-3/TRBV12-4	TRBJ2-6	TRBD1	many	19
TGCGCCAGCAGCGGTGGGGGGGGTGGTAGCAATGAGCAGTTCTTC	CASSGGGGGSNEQFF	TRBV5-1	TRBJ2-1	TRBD2	few	15
TGTGCCATCAGCCCTAGCGGGAGTTTTGAGACCCAGTACTTC	CAISPSGSFETQYF	TRBV10-3	TRBJ2-5	TRBD2	many	14
TGTGCCAGCAGTTCGACAGGTGAGACTGAAGCTTTCTTT	CASSSTGETEAFF	TRBV6-5	TRBJ1-1	-	many	13